The clone carrying this T cell receptor (beta chain) was seen at least ten times. Attachment of unique molecular identifiers was made to individual cDNA molecules. TCRdb re-called the 5' RACE reads with MiXCR, one entry per CDR3 protein. Of tens of thousands of distinct CDR3 sequences in the sample, around 6.6% are singletons; the top ten hold less than 3%. Germline trimming cut 0 bases from V and 4 bases from J; bases unmatched to any gene: 6. This CDR3 is 17 amino acids long. Germline V gene sequence: CDR1 LGHNA, CDR2 YNFKEQ. The data originate from a study of early T cells in non-severe SARS-CoV-2 infection. Study in general: Bulk RNA taken from unsorted whole blood was sequenced, leaving chains unpaired.

This TCR was recovered from an adult who was a healthcare worker with PCR-confirmed SARS-CoV-2 infection or an uninfected control (not recorded which). Sequencing was done on a sample of whole blood. V usage is TRBV4-2 and J usage is TRBJ1-2; 12 nucleotides agree with TRBD1. Written as DNA, the CDR3 is TGTGCCAGCAGCCAAGATGGGACAGGGGGCCGGGGCTATGGCTACACCTTC. This encodes CASSQDGTGGRGYGYTF.